This TCR beta chain originates from a study of PD-L1 blockade in urothelial cancer. The wider study: Most patients, about 85% of the 29, were males with bladder-origin cancer. Blood samples had a median of approximately 150,000 T cells, roughly 83,000 unique TCRs, and clonality 0.080. At 3 weeks (second dose) and 6 weeks after starting treatment, blood was analyzed. Patients arrived having already received 0 to 3 prior chemotherapy regimens.

TCRdb's copy holds only in-frame clones and misses some; the assay was immunoSEQ multiplex PCR. The sample lists about 45,000 clones, approximately 90% occurring once. Described time point: pretreatment peripheral blood. This CDR3 comprises 15 residues. The V gene's germline CDR1 is MNHEY and CDR2 SMNVEV (reference sequence). J lost 2 bases, V lost 3 bases, and 5 bases had no gene match. Sequenced material: PBMCs, taken around atezolizumab (anti-PD-L1) treatment. This chain uses TRBV27 with TRBJ2-7; TRBD2 aligns across 9 bases. This clonotype originated in a donor at least 40 years old with urothelial cancer. DNA of the CDR3: TGTGCCAGCAGTTTGCGGCGGGGGGGAGCCTACGAGCAGTACTTC. It specifies CASSLRRGGAYEQYF.